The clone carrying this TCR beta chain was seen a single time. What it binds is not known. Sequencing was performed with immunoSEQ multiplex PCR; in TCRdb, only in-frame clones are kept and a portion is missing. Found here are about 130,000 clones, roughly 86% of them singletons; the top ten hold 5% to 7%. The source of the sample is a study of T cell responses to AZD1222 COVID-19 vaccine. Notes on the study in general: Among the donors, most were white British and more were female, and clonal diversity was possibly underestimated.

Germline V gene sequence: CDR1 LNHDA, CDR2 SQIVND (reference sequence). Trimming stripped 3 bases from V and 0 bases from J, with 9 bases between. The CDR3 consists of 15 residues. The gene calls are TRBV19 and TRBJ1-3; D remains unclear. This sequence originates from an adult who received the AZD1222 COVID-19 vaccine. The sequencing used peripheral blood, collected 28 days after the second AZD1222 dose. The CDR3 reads CASSMDDISGNTIYF. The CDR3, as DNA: TGTGCCAGTAGTATGGACGATATCTCTGGAAACACCATATATTTT.